This T cell receptor (beta chain) was identified in a study of beta chain features in type 1 diabetes. Overall study results and limits: For patients, the naive, central memory and Treg TCRB repertoires appeared more alike than for healthy donors. PCR may have favored shorter templates equally in patients and controls.

CD4+ naive, central memory, regulatory and stem cell-like memory subsets were isolated by sorting on CD45RO/CCR7/CD25/CD127/CD95/CD27. The sequenced template was cDNA made from the entire isolated RNA. Deep immunoSEQ sequencing covered naive, central memory and regulatory T cell samples. Data came from immunoSEQ multiplex PCR; TCRdb stores just in-frame clones and leaves some out. The sample yields roughly 500,000 clones, 30% seen once. This clone was detected a few times. Its antigen is as yet unknown. Deletions cut 3 bases from V and 4 bases from J, with 9 bases between. The germline gives CDR1 MDHEN, CDR2 SYDVKM. This CDR3 comprises 13 residues.

Sequenced sample: naive CD4+ T cells from blood. This chain joins TRBV28 and TRBJ1-1; D possibly corresponds to TRBD1 (5 bases). This TCR derives from a man aged 18 to 29 in good health. Written as DNA, the CDR3 is TGTGCCAGCAGTTTGGGGACGGTCACTGAAGCTTTCTTT. Translation gives CASSLGTVTEAFF.